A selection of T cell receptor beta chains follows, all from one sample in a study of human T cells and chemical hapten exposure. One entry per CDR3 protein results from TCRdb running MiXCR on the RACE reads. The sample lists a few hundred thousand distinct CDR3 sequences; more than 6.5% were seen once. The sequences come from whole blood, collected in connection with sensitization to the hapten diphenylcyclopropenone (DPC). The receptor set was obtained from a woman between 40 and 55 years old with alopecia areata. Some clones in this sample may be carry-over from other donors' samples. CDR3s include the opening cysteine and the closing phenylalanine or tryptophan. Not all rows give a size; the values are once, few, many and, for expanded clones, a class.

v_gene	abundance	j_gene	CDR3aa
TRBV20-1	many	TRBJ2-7	CSARTAVSSYEQYF
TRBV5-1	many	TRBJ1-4	CASSLGQQATNEKLFF
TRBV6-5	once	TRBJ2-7	CASSCPLSGDSYEQYF
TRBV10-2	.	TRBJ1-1	CASSDPGRAVNTEAFF
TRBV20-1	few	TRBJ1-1	CSAKYPNTEAFF
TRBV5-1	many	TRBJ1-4	CASSLGGQGTTNEKLFF
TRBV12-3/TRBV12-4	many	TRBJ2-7	CASSPTGDEQYF
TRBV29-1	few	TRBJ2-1	CSERQGINEQFF
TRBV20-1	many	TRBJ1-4	CSAGGGATNEKLFF
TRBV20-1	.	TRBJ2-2	CSASLAGNTGELFF